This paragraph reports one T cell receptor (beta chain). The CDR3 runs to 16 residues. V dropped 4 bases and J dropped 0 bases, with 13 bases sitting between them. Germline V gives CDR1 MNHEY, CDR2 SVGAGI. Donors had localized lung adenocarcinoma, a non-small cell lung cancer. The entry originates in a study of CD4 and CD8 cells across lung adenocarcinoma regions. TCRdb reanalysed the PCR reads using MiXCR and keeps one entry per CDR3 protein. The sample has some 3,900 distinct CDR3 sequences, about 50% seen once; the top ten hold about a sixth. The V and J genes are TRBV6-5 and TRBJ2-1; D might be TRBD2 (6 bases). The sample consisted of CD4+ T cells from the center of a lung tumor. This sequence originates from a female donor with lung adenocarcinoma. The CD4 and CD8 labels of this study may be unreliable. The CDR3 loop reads CASSSSGPSSYNEQFF. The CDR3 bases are TGTGCCAGCAGTTCGAGCGGGCCGAGCTCCTACAATGAGCAGTTCTTC.